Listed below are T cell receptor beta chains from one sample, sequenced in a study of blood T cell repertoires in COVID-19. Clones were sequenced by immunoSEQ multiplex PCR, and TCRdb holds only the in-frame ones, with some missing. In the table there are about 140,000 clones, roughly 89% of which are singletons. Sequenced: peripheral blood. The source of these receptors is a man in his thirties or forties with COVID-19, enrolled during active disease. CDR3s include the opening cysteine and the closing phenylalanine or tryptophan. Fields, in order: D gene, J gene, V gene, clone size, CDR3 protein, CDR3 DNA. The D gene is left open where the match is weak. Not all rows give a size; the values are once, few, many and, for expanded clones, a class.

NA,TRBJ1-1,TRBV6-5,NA,CASSSSAGAGTEAFF,TGTGCCAGCAGTTCTTCCGCGGGGGCTGGGACTGAAGCTTTCTTT
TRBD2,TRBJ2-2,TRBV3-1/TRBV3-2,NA,CASSQDRGEAGELFF,TGTGCCAGCAGCCAAGATCGGGGGGAAGCCGGGGAGCTGTTTTTT
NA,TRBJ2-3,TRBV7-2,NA,CASGTSTDTQYF,TGTGCCAGCGGGACTAGCACAGATACGCAGTATTTT
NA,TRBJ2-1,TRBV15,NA,CATSRGEVYDEQFF,TGTGCCACCAGCAGAGGTGAGGTCTACGATGAGCAGTTCTTC
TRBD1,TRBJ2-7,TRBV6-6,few,CASSQGAAYEQYF,TGTGCCAGCAGTCAGGGGGCGGCCTACGAGCAGTACTTC
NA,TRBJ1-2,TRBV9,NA,CASSVEGLNYGYTF,TGTGCCAGCAGCGTAGAGGGGCTGAACTATGGCTACACCTTC
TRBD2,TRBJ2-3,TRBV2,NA,CASHGGRAFTDTQYF,TGTGCCAGCCATGGCGGGAGGGCCTTCACAGATACGCAGTATTTT
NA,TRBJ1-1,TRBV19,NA,CASSFRPSSGTEAFF,TGTGCCAGTAGTTTTCGACCCTCCTCGGGGACTGAAGCTTTCTTT
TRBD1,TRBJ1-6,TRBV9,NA,CASSVGWDRGNSPLHF,TGTGCCAGCAGCGTAGGGTGGGACAGGGGGAATTCACCCCTCCACTTT
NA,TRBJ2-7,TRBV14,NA,CASSQDSYEQYF,TGTGCCAGCAGCCAAGACAGCTACGAGCAGTACTTC